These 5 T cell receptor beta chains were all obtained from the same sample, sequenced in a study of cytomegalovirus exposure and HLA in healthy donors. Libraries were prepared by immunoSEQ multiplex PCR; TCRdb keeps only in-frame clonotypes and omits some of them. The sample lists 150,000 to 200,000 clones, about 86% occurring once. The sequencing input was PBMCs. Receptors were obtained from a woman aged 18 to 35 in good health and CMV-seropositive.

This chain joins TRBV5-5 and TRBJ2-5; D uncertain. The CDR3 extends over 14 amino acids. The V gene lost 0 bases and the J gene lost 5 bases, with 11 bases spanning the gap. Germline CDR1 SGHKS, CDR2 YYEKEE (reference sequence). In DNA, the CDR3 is TGTGCCAGCAGCTTGGTTGCAGGCGTGGAGACCCAGTACTTC. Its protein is CASSLVAGVETQYF.

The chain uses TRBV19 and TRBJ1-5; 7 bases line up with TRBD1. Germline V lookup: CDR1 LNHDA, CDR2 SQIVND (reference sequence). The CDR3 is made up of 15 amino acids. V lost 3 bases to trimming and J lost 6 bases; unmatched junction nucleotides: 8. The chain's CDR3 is CASSMGRQGSQPQHF. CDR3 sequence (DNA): TGTGCCAGTAGTATGGGGCGACAGGGAAGTCAGCCCCAGCATTTT.

The chain's CDR3 is CASSLERGEQYF. The CDR3 nucleotides are TGTGCCAGCAGTTTAGAAAGGGGCGAGCAGTACTTC. The chain joins TRBV27 to TRBJ2-7; maybe TRBD1 (5 bases). V was pared by 2 bases and J by 6 bases, with 8 bases between. CDR1 is MNHEY and CDR2 is SMNVEV in the germline V gene (reference sequence). The CDR3 loop spans 12 amino acids.

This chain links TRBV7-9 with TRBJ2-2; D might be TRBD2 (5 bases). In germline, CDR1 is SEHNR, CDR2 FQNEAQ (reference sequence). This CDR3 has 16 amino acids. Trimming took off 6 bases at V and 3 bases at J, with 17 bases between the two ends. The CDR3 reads CASRPPFRTDTGELFF. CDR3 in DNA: TGTGCCAGCAGACCCCCGTTCAGGACTGACACCGGGGAGCTGTTTTTT.

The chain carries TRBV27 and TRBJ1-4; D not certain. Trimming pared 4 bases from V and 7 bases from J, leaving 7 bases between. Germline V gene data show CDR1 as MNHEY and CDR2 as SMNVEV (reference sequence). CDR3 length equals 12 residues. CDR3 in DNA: TGTGCCAGCAGTTCCTACGGTGAAAAACTGTTTTTT. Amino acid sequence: CASSSYGEKLFF. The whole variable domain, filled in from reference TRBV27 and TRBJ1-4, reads EAQVTQNPRYLITVTGKKLTVTCSQNMNHEYMSWYRQDPGLGLRQIYYSMNVEVTDKGDVPEGYKVSRKEKRNFPLILESPSPNQTSLYFCASSSYGEKLFFGSGTQLSVL.